This T cell receptor beta chain was found in a study of blood T cell repertoires in COVID-19 (dated by TCRdb to the early 2020s). Study-level background: Samples from collaborators originated in the United States, Italy and Spain and spanned both the acute and convalescent phases of COVID-19. The material from the prospective study consisted of cDNA or gDNA derived from T cells, B-cell-depleted T cells, or PBMCs. The repertoires were released in a freely available public database intended as a resource for research on the immune response to SARS-CoV-2. Nearly every sample came with metadata listing a de-identified subject ID, COVID-19 status, age in years and sex. Samples were obtained from the ongoing ImmuneRACE study (first 160 participants) and from about 1,300 subjects provided by 6 global collaborators. HLA class I and class II types, where available, came from metadata supplied by the sample provider rather than from assay-based typing. Subjects who had been exposed to COVID-19, were actively infected with it, or had recovered from it provided the deeply sampled blood TCRbeta repertoires that made up the dataset.

General study outcomes and caveats: Clinical and demographic metadata were provided uncurated, with the amount varying by source and participant.

TCRbeta CDR3 regions were amplified from genomic DNA using the immunoSEQ Assay, a bias-controlled multiplex PCR. In the source study's methods: Nucleated cell counts per sample were estimated from amplification of reference gene primers within the assay. Sequence reads were collapsed and filtered to measure the absolute abundance of every unique TCRbeta CDR3 rearrangement. For each sample, productive Simpson clonality was calculated by taking the square root of Simpson's diversity index across productive rearrangements. In TCRdb, the immuneACCESS table is reduced to in-frame sequences with V and J assigned. These tables do not hold every clone; where another copy was compared, an unresolved V gene accounts for under half, and the others remain unexplained. The DNA gave D and trimming, while V, J and clone size come from that table. The table for this sample lists around 89,000 clones; 89% of them were counted only once. The biggest ten clones account for about 8.1% of the sample.

Details on this clone: There is no known antigen for this receptor. No much larger clonotype is one base removed from it; base qualities were not supplied.

Whole blood was collected in K2EDTA tubes by collaborating institutions according to the institutions' own protocols. For TCRbeta analysis, collaborator samples were shipped as frozen whole blood, as isolated PBMCs, or as DNA extracted from either sample type. The germline V gene specifies MNHEY as CDR1 and SVGEGT as CDR2. The CDR3, from cysteine to phenylalanine, totals 14 residues. Only the CDR3 region is kept as DNA, spanning 42 bases read in frame from base 1. At the junction V is shortened by 4 bases and J by 7 bases; bases outside the gene matches: 9. Recombination linked TRBV6-2 or TRBV6-3 to TRBJ2-7, and 8 bases in between align with TRBD1. The source is a man aged 50 to 60 with acute or convalescent COVID-19. Material for sequencing was peripheral blood. The CDR3 is CASSSPGGLWEQYF. The bases are TGTGCCAGCAGTTCCCCAGGGGGCTTGTGGGAGCAGTACTTC.